Included here is one T cell receptor beta chain sequence, with context. The data belong to a study of blood T cell repertoires in COVID-19. Study-wide background: From the United States, Italy and Spain came samples of acute and convalescent COVID-19. PBMCs, B-cell-depleted T cells, or T cells provided the cDNA or gDNA that made up the material.

The CDR3 runs 15 residues. CDR1 MDHEN and CDR2 SYDVKM come from the germline V gene. Trimming removed 4 bases at V and 5 bases at J, with 17 bases between. TCRdb's copy holds only in-frame clones and misses some; the assay was immunoSEQ multiplex PCR. The sample carries 150,000 to 200,000 clones, around nine tenths recorded once. V is TRBV28 and J is TRBJ1-1; tentatively, D is TRBD1 (5 bases). The clonotype comes from a man in his forties with active or convalescent COVID-19. The sequencing input was peripheral blood. The CDR3 spells CASSWDFPRGTEAFF. Here the CDR3 DNA reads TGTGCCAGCAGTTGGGACTTTCCAAGAGGGACTGAAGCTTTCTTT.